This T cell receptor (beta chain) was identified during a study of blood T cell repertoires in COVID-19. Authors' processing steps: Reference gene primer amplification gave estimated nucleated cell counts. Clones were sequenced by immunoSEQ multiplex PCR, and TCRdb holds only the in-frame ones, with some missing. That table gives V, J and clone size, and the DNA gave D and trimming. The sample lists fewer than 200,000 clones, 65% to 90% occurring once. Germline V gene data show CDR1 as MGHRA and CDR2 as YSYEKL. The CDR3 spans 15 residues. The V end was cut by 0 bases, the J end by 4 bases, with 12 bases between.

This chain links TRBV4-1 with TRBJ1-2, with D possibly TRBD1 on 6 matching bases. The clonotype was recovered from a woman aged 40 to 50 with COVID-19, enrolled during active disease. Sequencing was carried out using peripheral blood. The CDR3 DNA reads TGCGCCAGCAGCCAAGATAGAGGCAGGGGCTATGGCTACACCTTC. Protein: CASSQDRGRGYGYTF.